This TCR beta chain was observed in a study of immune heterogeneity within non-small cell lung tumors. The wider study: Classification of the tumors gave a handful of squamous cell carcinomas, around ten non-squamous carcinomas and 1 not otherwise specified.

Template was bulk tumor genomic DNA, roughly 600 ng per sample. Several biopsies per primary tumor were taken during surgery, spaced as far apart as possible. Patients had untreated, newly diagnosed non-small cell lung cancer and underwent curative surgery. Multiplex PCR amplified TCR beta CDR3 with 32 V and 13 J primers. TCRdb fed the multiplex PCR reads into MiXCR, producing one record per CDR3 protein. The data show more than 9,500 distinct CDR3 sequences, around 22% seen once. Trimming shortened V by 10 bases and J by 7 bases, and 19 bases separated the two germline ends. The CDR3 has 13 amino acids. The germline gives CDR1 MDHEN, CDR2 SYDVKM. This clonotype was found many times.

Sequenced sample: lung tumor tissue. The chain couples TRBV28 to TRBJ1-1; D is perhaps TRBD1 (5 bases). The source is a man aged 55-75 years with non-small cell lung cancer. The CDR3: CATLLGAENEAFF. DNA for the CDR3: TGTGCCACCTTGCTCGGGGCGGAAAATGAAGCTTTCTTT.